The 24 T cell receptor beta chains presented below share a single source sample, sequenced in a study of OX40 agonist ivuxolimab in advanced cancers. Preparation of the library involved the immunoSEQ multiplex PCR assay. The source is immuneACCESS, and TCRdb retained only in-frame sequences with V and J called. Part of the clones is not carried over; for the studies checked, unresolved V genes explain less than half of this, and the remainder is unexplained. The sample includes over 10,000 clones, with around 74% observed a single time. Of the sample, less than 30% is held by the ten largest clones. Material: CD4+ or CD8+ T cells sorted from blood, obtained in a trial of the OX40 agonist ivuxolimab. Receptors originate from an adult with an advanced solid tumor such as melanoma, head and neck, liver or kidney cancer.

The chain recombines TRBV4-3 with TRBJ1-1; D is undetermined. Germline CDR1 and CDR2: LGHNA and YSLEER. This CDR3 region has 15 residues. V dropped 1 base and J dropped 2 bases, with 11 bases sitting between them. CDR3 residues: CASSQVDDPNTEAFF. DNA of the CDR3: TGCGCCAGCAGCCAAGTCGATGACCCCAACACTGAAGCTTTCTTT.

The rearrangement uses TRBV27 and TRBJ2-3; D gene unclear. The CDR3 sequence is 13 residues long. Looked up from germline, CDR1 is MNHEY and CDR2 is SMNVEV (reference sequence). The V gene lost 5 bases and the J gene lost 6 bases, with 12 bases spanning the gap. CDR3 DNA: TGTGCCAGCAGTGGTGGCGTGAGGGATACGCAGTATTTT. It codes for CASSGGVRDTQYF.

This chain uses TRBV9 with TRBJ2-2; no definite D call. V lost 6 bases and J 0 bases, leaving 6 bases between the germline ends. CDR3 length equals 13 residues. Germline CDR1 reads SGDLS; CDR2 reads YYNGEE. The CDR3 sequence: CASTISNTGELFF. The CDR3, as DNA: TGTGCCAGCACAATCTCGAACACCGGGGAGCTGTTTTTT. Variable domain in full (rest from reference TRBV9 and TRBJ2-2): DSGVTQTPKHLITATGQRVTLRCSPRSGDLSVYWYQQSLDQGLQFLIQYYNGEERAKGNILERFSAQQFPDLHSELNLSSLELGDSALYFCASTISNTGELFFGEGSRLTVL.

V is TRBV6-5 and J is TRBJ2-1, with 8 bases that match TRBD1. V was clipped by 2 bases and J by 5 bases; unmatched bases: 5. This CDR3 is 15 amino acids long. Germline values: CDR1 MNHEY, CDR2 SVGAGI. The CDR3 is CASSYVTGAHNEQFF. Here the CDR3 DNA reads TGTGCCAGCAGTTACGTGACAGGGGCCCACAATGAGCAGTTCTTC.

The gene calls are TRBV6-5 and TRBJ2-1; D not resolved. This CDR3 is 14 amino acids long. Germline CDR1 MNHEY, CDR2 SVGAGI. The ends were cut back, 7 bases at V and 4 bases at J, with 14 bases in the middle. DNA of the CDR3: TGTGCCAGCAAAAGCACAGATGGATACAATGAGCAGTTCTTC. It encodes CASKSTDGYNEQFF.

This clone has a single count. The genes are TRBV7-9 and TRBJ1-5; TRBD1 might be the D (6 bases). Germline V gene lookup returns CDR1 SEHNR and CDR2 FQNEAQ (reference sequence). The ends were cut back, 3 bases at V and 7 bases at J, with 13 bases in the middle. The CDR3 is 14 amino acids. CDR3 in DNA: TGTGCCAGCAGCTTTGAGGGGGGCGGGCAGCCCCAGCATTTT. The encoded protein is CASSFEGGGQPQHF.

The table lists this clone with a count of one. CDR3 in amino acids: CASSLYLDRSEISGANVLTF. CDR3 bases: TGTGCCAGCAGCCTCTACCTTGACCGTAGCGAAATCTCTGGGGCCAACGTCCTGACTTTC. The chain recombines TRBV14 with TRBJ2-6; maybe TRBD2 (5 bases). Between the trimmed V and J ends, which lost 4 bases and 0 bases, there was a span of 22 bases. CDR3 length equals 20 residues. Germline V gives CDR1 SGHDN, CDR2 FVKESK.

The J gene is TRBJ2-5, the V gene TRBV27, with D unresolved. Trimming took off 3 bases at V and 0 bases at J, with 5 bases between the two ends. From germline, CDR1 is MNHEY and CDR2 SMNVEV (reference sequence). This CDR3 is 13 amino acids long. The CDR3 reads CASSFRDQETQYF. The CDR3 nucleotides read TGTGCCAGCAGTTTCCGCGACCAAGAGACCCAGTACTTC.

V is TRBV11-2 and J is TRBJ1-1, with a possible D match to TRBD1 (5 bases). Germline-derived CDR1 and CDR2 are SGHAT and FQNNGV. Between the trimmed V and J ends, which lost 2 bases and 8 bases, there was a span of 18 bases. CDR3 length: 15 residues. The CDR3 spells CASSLRGGASREAFF. CDR3 DNA: TGTGCCAGCAGCTTACGGGGAGGGGCGTCCAGAGAAGCTTTCTTT.

This clone occurred a few times. This chain connects TRBV19 to TRBJ1-2; the D gene is possibly TRBD1 (6 bases). The V end lost 4 bases, the J end lost 5 bases, and 8 bases lay between the germline ends. The CDR3 runs 12 residues. Per the germline V gene, CDR1 is LNHDA and CDR2 is SQIVND (reference sequence). For the CDR3, the DNA is TGTGCCAGTAGTAATCAGGGGTATGGCTACACCTTC. Protein: CASSNQGYGYTF. Full variable domain (missing parts from reference TRBV19 and TRBJ1-2): DGGITQSPKYLFRKEGQNVTLSCEQNLNHDAMYWYRQDPGQGLRLIYYSQIVNDFQKGDIAEGYSVSREKKESFPLTVTSAQKNPTAFYLCASSNQGYGYTFGSGTRLTVV.

CDR3 coding DNA: TGTGCCAGCAGCTTAGTAGCTAGCGGATCGTACGAGCAGTACGTC. Translating it yields CASSLVASGSYEQYV. The rearrangement uses TRBV5-6 and TRBJ2-7; TRBD2 matches at 7 bases. Germline CDR1 reads SGHDT; CDR2 reads YYEEEE. V gave up 2 bases and J gave up 4 bases; unmatched junction bases: 9. The CDR3 extends over 15 amino acids.

This clone was detected a few times. The chain combines TRBV6-1 with TRBJ2-7; D not resolved. Germline values: CDR1 MNHNS, CDR2 SASEGT. V gave up 2 bases and J gave up 4 bases, with 15 bases separating them. The CDR3 runs 15 residues. The CDR3 coding sequence is TGTGCCAGCAGTGAATTTGTTATGGCCGAATACGAGCAGTACGTC. Its translation is CASSEFVMAEYEQYV.

This clone was observed a handful of times. The chain joins TRBV30 to TRBJ2-3; D unresolved. With 2 bases removed from V and 2 bases from J, the gap between germline ends came to 2 bases. The CDR3 length is 11 residues. In germline, CDR1 is GTSNPN, CDR2 SVGIG (reference sequence). The CDR3 DNA sequence: TGTGCCTGGAGTTACACAGATACGCAGTATTTT. It translates to CAWSYTDTQYF.

This clone was seen once. J is TRBJ2-3 and V is TRBV27; 9 bases match TRBD1. Germline trimming cut 6 bases from V and 6 bases from J; bases unmatched to any gene: 10. The germline V gene has CDR1 MNHEY and CDR2 SMNVEV (reference sequence). The CDR3 has 15 residues. The CDR3 protein is CASSAGTGRTDTQYF. CDR3 DNA sequence: TGTGCCAGCAGCGCTGGGACAGGGCGGACCGATACGCAGTATTTT.

The rearrangement uses TRBV18 and TRBJ1-3; no clear D. Germline lookup yields CDR1 KGHSH and CDR2 LQKENI. The CDR3 totals 15 residues. V was pared by 0 bases and J by 0 bases, with 6 bases between. CDR3 nucleotides: TGTGCCAGCTCACCACCTTCCAGCTCTGGAAACACCATATATTTT. Its translation: CASSPPSSSGNTIYF.

This sequence joins TRBV4-1 and TRBJ2-7; D perhaps matches TRBD1 (6 bases). There are 13 residues in the CDR3. Germline CDR1 and CDR2: MGHRA and YSYEKL. Deletions cut 5 bases from V and 2 bases from J, with 10 bases between. This chain's CDR3 is CASSDRSAYEQYF. CDR3 sequence (DNA): TGCGCCAGCAGCGACAGGAGCGCCTACGAGCAGTACTTC.

The chain combines TRBV2 with TRBJ2-2, with 15 nucleotides matching TRBD2. The CDR3 has 17 amino acids. V dropped 7 bases and J dropped 4; count of bases not matched to a gene: 7. Germline-derived CDR1 and CDR2 are SNHLY and FYNNEI. The CDR3 is CASTAGTSGRTTGELFF. DNA for the CDR3: TGTGCCAGCACCGCCGGGACTAGCGGGAGGACCACCGGGGAGCTGTTTTTT.

The chain uses TRBV19 and TRBJ1-1; D is possibly TRBD1 (5 bases). Germline CDR1 LNHDA, CDR2 SQIVND (reference sequence). This CDR3 has 15 residues. The V end lost 1 base, the J end lost 5 bases, and 14 bases lay between the germline ends. DNA for the CDR3: TGTGCCAGTAGTATAGGACGGGGCAGAGGGACTGAAGCTTTCTTT. Its protein product is CASSIGRGRGTEAFF.

In its sample, this clone was seen a few times. The chain recombines TRBV9 with TRBJ1-4, with D unclear. The V gene's germline CDR1 is SGDLS and CDR2 YYNGEE. The germline V and J ends were trimmed by 3 bases and 2 bases, with 11 bases remaining between them. The CDR3 is 15 residues long. The DNA for the CDR3 is TGTGCCAGCAGCGATGAGGGAGGGACTAATGAAAAACTGTTTTTT. Protein sequence: CASSDEGGTNEKLFF.

The chain carries TRBV5-4 and TRBJ1-2; TRBD1 is a possible D gene (5 bases). The CDR3 extends over 15 amino acids. In germline, CDR1 is SGHNT, CDR2 YYREEE (reference sequence). Between the trimmed V and J ends, which lost 5 bases and 4 bases, there was a span of 18 bases. CDR3 residues: CASRPPGFTPYGYTF. CDR3 nucleotide sequence: TGTGCCAGCAGACCCCCAGGGTTCACTCCCTATGGCTACACCTTC.

The V gene is TRBV2, the J gene TRBJ1-1; D is ambiguous. This CDR3 has 12 amino acids. Looked up from germline, CDR1 is SNHLY and CDR2 is FYNNEI. The V and J ends lost 4 bases and 1 base respectively, with 4 bases between them. CDR3 sequence: CASSAGNTEAFF. The DNA of the CDR3 is TGTGCCAGCAGTGCCGGGAACACTGAAGCTTTCTTT.

The chain is built from TRBV27 and TRBJ1-1; TRBD1 matches at 7 bases. With V trimmed by 0 bases and J by 8 bases, 3 bases remained unmatched. The CDR3 totals 13 residues. Germline-derived CDR1 and CDR2 are MNHEY and SMNVEV (reference sequence). DNA of the CDR3: TGTGCCAGCAGTTTATCTAGGGGGCGCGAAGCTTTCTTT. The encoded protein is CASSLSRGREAFF.

The chain recombines TRBV7-9 with TRBJ2-3, with 7 bases identical to TRBD1. This CDR3 is built from 17 residues. Germline V lookup: CDR1 SEHNR, CDR2 FQNEAQ (reference sequence). Losses at the gene ends were 3 bases for V and 2 bases for J; bases not matched to a gene: 11. In DNA, the CDR3 is TGTGCCAGCAGCTTGTACAGGGGCCAGACTGACACAGATACGCAGTATTTT. It translates to CASSLYRGQTDTDTQYF.

The chain uses TRBV27 and TRBJ2-1; D is uncertain. This CDR3 contains 13 residues. Deletions cut 4 bases from V and 0 bases from J, with 4 bases between. The germline gives CDR1 MNHEY, CDR2 SMNVEV (reference sequence). The CDR3, as DNA: TGTGCCAGCAGTTATGGCTCCTACAATGAGCAGTTCTTC. This sequence encodes CASSYGSYNEQFF.